The T cell receptor (beta chain) described here comes from a study of cytomegalovirus exposure and HLA in healthy donors. Study-wide points: The study labeled approximately 150 TCR beta chains cytomegalovirus-associated. Analysis was carried out at a later point, and it linked a missense DCLRE1C variant to TCR beta V- and J-gene trimming. The HLA-A and HLA-B alleles of most subjects were reportedly predicted accurately from TCR beta sequences. Previous analysis showed most TCR beta V segments were productive about 90% or about 30% of the time.

60 Vbeta and 13 Jbeta primers were used in PCR. Assay used: immunoSEQ multiplex PCR; TCRdb lists only in-frame clones, some missing. The table includes roughly 130,000 clones, 74% detected once. This clone was picked up one time. No antigen is known for it. Germline V gives CDR1 SEHNR, CDR2 FQNEAQ (reference sequence). The CDR3 contains 13 residues. J gave up 11 bases and V 4 bases, and 10 bases lay outside the gene matches. The V call is TRBV7-9, the J call TRBJ1-1; 7 nucleotides line up with TRBD1. The sequence derives from a woman in her forties or fifties in good health and CMV-seropositive. The material sequenced was PBMCs. The CDR3 sequence: CASSSQGGSGAFF. In DNA form, the CDR3 reads TGTGCCAGCAGCTCCCAGGGGGGTTCCGGGGCTTTCTTT.